A single sample gave rise to the 28 T cell receptor beta chains below, sequenced in a study of cytomegalovirus exposure and HLA in healthy donors. The primer mix had 60 Vbeta and 13 Jbeta primers. The method was immunoSEQ multiplex PCR; TCRdb's version includes in-frame clones alone and lacks a portion of them. The data contain some 150,000 clones, roughly 78% of them seen just once; the ten biggest clones take up roughly 4%. Sequenced material: PBMCs. The source of these receptors is a man in his forties or fifties in good health and CMV-seropositive.

This sequence joins TRBV5-1 and TRBJ2-5, with D perhaps TRBD2 (6 bases). Germline CDR1 and CDR2: SGHRS and YFSETQ. Between the trimmed V and J ends, which lost 6 bases and 2 bases, there was a span of 8 bases. The CDR3 runs to 12 residues. CDR3 coding DNA: TGCGCCAGCACGGGAGATCAAGAGACCCAGTACTTC. Its translation: CASTGDQETQYF.

The J gene is TRBJ2-1, the V gene TRBV4-1, with 10 bases aligning to TRBD2. CDR1 and CDR2 from the germline V gene are MGHRA and YSYEKL. The CDR3 has 18 amino acids. Losses at the gene ends were 1 base for V and 5 bases for J; bases not matched to a gene: 11. The CDR3 reads CASSQVASGSPSNNEQFF. CDR3 in DNA: TGCGCCAGCAGCCAAGTTGCTAGCGGGAGTCCGTCAAACAATGAGCAGTTCTTC.

The V and J genes are TRBV6-5 and TRBJ1-1; no firm D call. V was cut by 6 bases and J by 1 base, with 6 bases left in between. The CDR3 contains 12 residues. CDR1 MNHEY and CDR2 SVGAGI come from the germline V gene. CDR3 coding DNA: TGTGCCAGCAGCTCCGGGAACACTGAAGCTTTCTTT. This translates into CASSSGNTEAFF.

This chain joins TRBV18 and TRBJ2-4, with a weak D call TRBD1 (5 bases). CDR1 is KGHSH, CDR2 LQKENI, per germline. The length of the CDR3 is 15 residues. Trimming left V 3 bases short and J 1 base short, with 10 bases between. Here the CDR3 DNA reads TGTGCCAGCTCACCCTCAACAGGCGCCAAAAACATTCAGTACTTC. Protein: CASSPSTGAKNIQYF.

The rearrangement joins TRBV7-2 to TRBJ2-7; D might be TRBD2 (5 bases). V was cut by 5 bases and J by 6 bases, with 17 bases left in between. Germline assignment: CDR1 SGHTA and CDR2 FQGNSA. The CDR3 is made up of 14 amino acids. CDR3 sequence (DNA): TGTGCCAGCAGCCCTCAATTCGTGACTACCGAGCAGTACTTC. Protein sequence: CASSPQFVTTEQYF.

This clone came up a few times. The CDR3 here is CASSEALAGGQETQYF. As DNA, the CDR3 is TGTGCCAGCAGTGAAGCGCTAGCGGGGGGTCAAGAGACCCAGTACTTC. The chain couples TRBV6-1 to TRBJ2-5; 11 positions match TRBD2. V shed 0 bases and J 2 bases; nucleotides not matched to a gene: 2. This CDR3 comprises 16 residues. The germline V gene encodes CDR1 MNHNS and CDR2 SASEGT.

CDR3 bases: TGCGCCAGCAGTGATGGGACAACCAGCACAGATACGCAGTATTTT. Translation gives CASSDGTTSTDTQYF. The V call is TRBV10-1, the J call TRBJ2-3; possibly TRBD1 for D (6 bases). The germline V gene has CDR1 WNHNN and CDR2 SYGVQD (reference sequence). This CDR3 region has 15 residues. V was pared by 3 bases and J by 0 bases, with 10 bases between.

Note on this clone: The sample carries other DNA sequences with the same CDR3. The chain has TRBV6-6 and TRBJ2-7; TRBD2 agrees at 7 bases. In germline, CDR1 is MNHNY, CDR2 SVGAGI (reference sequence). Trimming cost V 0 bases and J 2 bases; bases outside gene matches: 1. This CDR3 is 14 amino acids long. The DNA of the CDR3 is TGTGCCAGCAGTTACTCGGGGGGGACCTACGAGCAGTACTTC. Protein: CASSYSGGTYEQYF.

The table lists this clone with a few counts. The chain links TRBV4-1 to TRBJ1-2, with D maybe TRBD1 (6 bases). Germline V gene data show CDR1 as MGHRA and CDR2 as YSYEKL. Trimming removed 1 base at V and 4 bases at J, with 10 bases between. The CDR3 spans 14 residues. The CDR3 nucleotides read TGCGCCAGCAGCCAAGCCGGACAGATCTATGGCTACACCTTC. Protein: CASSQAGQIYGYTF.

The chain uses TRBV15 and TRBJ2-7, with D maybe TRBD1 (5 bases). V was pared by 0 bases and J by 6 bases, with 9 bases between. The length of the CDR3 is 13 residues. Germline V lookup: CDR1 LNHNV, CDR2 YYDKDF (reference sequence). The CDR3, as DNA: TGTGCCACCAGCAGAGATAAAGGGGTCGAGCAGTACTTC. This gives the protein CATSRDKGVEQYF.

The chain recombines TRBV5-8 with TRBJ1-5, with a tentative D call TRBD1 (6 bases). With 7 bases removed from V and 1 base from J, the gap between germline ends came to 15 bases. This CDR3 region has 15 residues. CDR1 is SGHTS, CDR2 YDEGEE, per germline. CDR3 loop: CASASRGKSNQPQHF. DNA of the CDR3: TGTGCCAGCGCGAGCAGGGGCAAGAGCAATCAGCCCCAGCATTTT.

This clone came up a few times. J is TRBJ2-6 and V is TRBV14; D is perhaps TRBD1 (6 bases). Germline CDR1 and CDR2: SGHDN and FVKESK. The length of the CDR3 is 16 residues. V lost 1 base to trimming and J lost 0 bases, with 7 bases between them. CDR3 region: CASSQGTASGANVLTF. The CDR3 region has the DNA TGTGCCAGCAGCCAAGGGACAGCCTCTGGGGCCAACGTCCTGACTTTC.

In this sample, this clone turned up a few times. This chain joins TRBV5-6 and TRBJ1-1; D not resolved. Looked up from germline, CDR1 is SGHDT and CDR2 is YYEEEE. The CDR3 sequence is 11 residues long. Trimming removed 4 bases from V and 10 bases from J, with 11 bases in between. The CDR3 coding sequence is TGTGCCAGCAGCGTGGGAGGGAGAGCTTTCTTT. Its translation is CASSVGGRAFF.

About this clone: Other nucleotide sequences in the sample specify the same CDR3. J is TRBJ2-5 and V is TRBV5-1; D remains unclear. The germline V and J ends were trimmed by 0 bases and 5 bases, with 8 bases remaining between them. The CDR3 loop spans 13 amino acids. The V gene's germline CDR1 is SGHRS and CDR2 YFSETQ. The CDR3, as DNA: TGCGCCAGCAGCTTGGGTGGGCGCGAGACCCAGTACTTC. This encodes CASSLGGRETQYF. The whole variable domain, filled in from reference TRBV5-1 and TRBJ2-5, reads KAGVTQTPRYLIKTRGQQVTLSCSPISGHRSVSWYQQTPGQGLQFLFEYFSETQRNKGNFPGRFSGRQFSNSRSEMNVSTLELGDSALYLCASSLGGRETQYFGPGTRLLVL.

This sequence joins TRBV14 and TRBJ2-3; 10 bases fit TRBD1. The CDR3 contains 17 residues. With V trimmed by 0 bases and J by 2 bases, 5 bases remained unmatched. Per germline, CDR1 SGHDN and CDR2 FVKESK. The CDR3 DNA is TGTGCCAGCAGCCAAGATCCGGGACAGGGGAACACAGATACGCAGTATTTT. Translated, it gives CASSQDPGQGNTDTQYF.

V is TRBV6-6 and J is TRBJ1-1; TRBD1 aligns across 7 bases. CDR1 is MNHNY and CDR2 is SVGAGI in the germline V gene (reference sequence). The CDR3 totals 15 residues. The V segment lost 5 bases and the J segment 5 bases; nucleotides outside the gene matches: 11. In DNA, the CDR3 is TGTGCCAGCAGTCAGCCGAGGGGGCAAGAAACTGAAGCTTTCTTT. Protein sequence: CASSQPRGQETEAFF.

This clone was seen a few times. The V call is TRBV9, the J call TRBJ1-1; maybe TRBD1 (5 bases). Germline V gene sequence: CDR1 SGDLS, CDR2 YYNGEE. The CDR3 has 14 residues. Trimming cost V 2 bases and J 1 base, with 9 bases left between them. Here the CDR3 reads CASSVLDRNTEAFF. In DNA, the CDR3 is TGTGCCAGCAGCGTTTTAGACAGGAACACTGAAGCTTTCTTT.

The chain couples TRBV19 to TRBJ2-5; maybe TRBD2 (7 bases). Germline CDR1 and CDR2: LNHDA and SQIVND (reference sequence). CDR3 size: 15 residues. The V and J ends lost 4 bases and 6 bases respectively, with 18 bases between them. The CDR3 is CASSSSTGGRKTQYF. In DNA form, the CDR3 reads TGTGCCAGTAGTAGCTCTACCGGGGGGCGGAAGACCCAGTACTTC. The variable domain in full, completed from reference TRBV19 and TRBJ2-5, reads DGGITQSPKYLFRKEGQNVTLSCEQNLNHDAMYWYRQDPGQGLRLIYYSQIVNDFQKGDIAEGYSVSREKKESFPLTVTSAQKNPTAFYLCASSSSTGGRKTQYFGPGTRLLVL.

The V gene is TRBV7-3, the J gene TRBJ2-1; 10 nucleotides align to TRBD2. This CDR3 is 19 amino acids long. Trimming cost V 6 bases and J 1 base; bases outside gene matches: 15. The germline CDR1 and CDR2 sequences are SGHTA and FQGTGA. The CDR3 protein is CASSLSGLAGVFSYNEQFF. CDR3 DNA: TGTGCCAGCAGTCTAAGCGGGCTAGCGGGAGTTTTTTCCTACAATGAGCAGTTCTTC.

The chain links TRBV4-1 to TRBJ2-7, with 9 bases lining up with TRBD2. This CDR3 spans 15 amino acids. With 1 base clipped from V and 2 bases from J, the junction kept 3 bases outside the gene matches. Germline CDR1 reads MGHRA; CDR2 reads YSYEKL. CDR3 nucleotide sequence: TGCGCCAGCAGCCAAGGTAGCGGGAGAACCTACGAGCAGTACTTC. Residues: CASSQGSGRTYEQYF.

V and J are TRBV10-3 and TRBJ1-1, with a possible D match to TRBD1 (6 bases). Deletions cut 5 bases from V and 4 bases from J, with 8 bases between. The V gene's germline CDR1 is ENHRY and CDR2 SYGVKD. CDR3 length: 12 residues. The DNA for the CDR3 is TGTGCCATCAGTAGGGGGTCCACTGAAGCTTTCTTT. Residues: CAISRGSTEAFF.

The chain couples TRBV6-1 to TRBJ2-2; 11 bases fit TRBD1. The germline V gene encodes CDR1 MNHNS and CDR2 SASEGT. The J segment lost 6 bases and the V segment lost 9 bases, leaving 6 bases of the junction unmatched. The CDR3 extends over 14 amino acids. The CDR3 nucleotides are TGTGCCAGTTCGGGACAGGGGGTGTCCGGGGAGCTGTTTTTT. Amino acids: CASSGQGVSGELFF.

Regarding this clone: The sample contains more than one DNA sequence encoding this CDR3. This chain connects TRBV10-3 to TRBJ2-4, with 8 bases aligning to TRBD2. Germline CDR1 is ENHRY and CDR2 is SYGVKD. The CDR3 length is 19 residues. V lost 4 bases to trimming and J lost 0 bases; unmatched junction nucleotides: 14. The CDR3 DNA follows: TGTGCCATCAGTGGCCACCCGGGAGGGGGGACGGCAGCCAAAAACATTCAGTACTTC. This encodes CAISGHPGGGTAAKNIQYF.

The J gene is TRBJ2-7, the V gene TRBV19; 9 nucleotides line up with TRBD1. The CDR3 contains 14 residues. The V gene's germline CDR1 is LNHDA and CDR2 SQIVND (reference sequence). The V and J ends lost 6 bases and 3 bases, in that order; junction bases with no gene match: 6. CDR3 coding DNA: TGTGCCAGTAGGCCCCGGGACAGGGACTACGAGCAGTACTTC. It is translated as CASRPRDRDYEQYF. Full variable domain (outside the CDR3, taken from reference TRBV19 and TRBJ2-7): DGGITQSPKYLFRKEGQNVTLSCEQNLNHDAMYWYRQDPGQGLRLIYYSQIVNDFQKGDIAEGYSVSREKKESFPLTVTSAQKNPTAFYLCASRPRDRDYEQYFGPGTRLTVT.

This chain uses TRBV5-1 with TRBJ2-3, with 9 bases aligning to TRBD1. V lost 4 bases, J lost 9 bases, and 3 bases stayed unmatched. The CDR3 consists of 12 residues. Germline CDR1 reads SGHRS; CDR2 reads YFSETQ. The CDR3 reads CASSGQGRTQYF. As DNA, the CDR3 is TGCGCCAGCAGCGGACAGGGGAGGACGCAGTATTTT.

In its sample, this clone was seen a few times. The chain combines TRBV7-5 with TRBJ2-7; the DNA was not used to check the table's D call, TRBD1. TRBV7-5 is a pseudogene locus. The CDR3 runs to 15 residues. CDR3 DNA sequence: TGTGCCAGAAGCTCTGGTCGGGACAGGGGGGGAGAGCAGTACTTC. Its translation is CARSSGRDRGGEQYF.

V is TRBV4-3 and J is TRBJ2-2; 12 nucleotides match TRBD2. The CDR3 covers 18 residues. V lost 2 bases to trimming and J lost 0 bases; unmatched junction nucleotides: 4. Germline values: CDR1 LGHNA, CDR2 YSLEER. The chain's CDR3 is CASSQTLAGGSNTGELFF. CDR3 DNA sequence: TGCGCCAGCAGCCAAACACTAGCGGGAGGATCGAACACCGGGGAGCTGTTTTTT.

The V gene is TRBV11-3, the J gene TRBJ2-5, with D perhaps TRBD1 (5 bases). From germline, CDR1 is SGHNT and CDR2 YENEEA. V was shortened by 5 bases and J by 7 bases, with 14 bases between the two germline ends. The CDR3 is made up of 13 amino acids. This CDR3 is CASSPGRAGTQYF. CDR3 sequence (DNA): TGTGCCAGCAGCCCCGGCAGGGCCGGGACCCAGTACTTC.